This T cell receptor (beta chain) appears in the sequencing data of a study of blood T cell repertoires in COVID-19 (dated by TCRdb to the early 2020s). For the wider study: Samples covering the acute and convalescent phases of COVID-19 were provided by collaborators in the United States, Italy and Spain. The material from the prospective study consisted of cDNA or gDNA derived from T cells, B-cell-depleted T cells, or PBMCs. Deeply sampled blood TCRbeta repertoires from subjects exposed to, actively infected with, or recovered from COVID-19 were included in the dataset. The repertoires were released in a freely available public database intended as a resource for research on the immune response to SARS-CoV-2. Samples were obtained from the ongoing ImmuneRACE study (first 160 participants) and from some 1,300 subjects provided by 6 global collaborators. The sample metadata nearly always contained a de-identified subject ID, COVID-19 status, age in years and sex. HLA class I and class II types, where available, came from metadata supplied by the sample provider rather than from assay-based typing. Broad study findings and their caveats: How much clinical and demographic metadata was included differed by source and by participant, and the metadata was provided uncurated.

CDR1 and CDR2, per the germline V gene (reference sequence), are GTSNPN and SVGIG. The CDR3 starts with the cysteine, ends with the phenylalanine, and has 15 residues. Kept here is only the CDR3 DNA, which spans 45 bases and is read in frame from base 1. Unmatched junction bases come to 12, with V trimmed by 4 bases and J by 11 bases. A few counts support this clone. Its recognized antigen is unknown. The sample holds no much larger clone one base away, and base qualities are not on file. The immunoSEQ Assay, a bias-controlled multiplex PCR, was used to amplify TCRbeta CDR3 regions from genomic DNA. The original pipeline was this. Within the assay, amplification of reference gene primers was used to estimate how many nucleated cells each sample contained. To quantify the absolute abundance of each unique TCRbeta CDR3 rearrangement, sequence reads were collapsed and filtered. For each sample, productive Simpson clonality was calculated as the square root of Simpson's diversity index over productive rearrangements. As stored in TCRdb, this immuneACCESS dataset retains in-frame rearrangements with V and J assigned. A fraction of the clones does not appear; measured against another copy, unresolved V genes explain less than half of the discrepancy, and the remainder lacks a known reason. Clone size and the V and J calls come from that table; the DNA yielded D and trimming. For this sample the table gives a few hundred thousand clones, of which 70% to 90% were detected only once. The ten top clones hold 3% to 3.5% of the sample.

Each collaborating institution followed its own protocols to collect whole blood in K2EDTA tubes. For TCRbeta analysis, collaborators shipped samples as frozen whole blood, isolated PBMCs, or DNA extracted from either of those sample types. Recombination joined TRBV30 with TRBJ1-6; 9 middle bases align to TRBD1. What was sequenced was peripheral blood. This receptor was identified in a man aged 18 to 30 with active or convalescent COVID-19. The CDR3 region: CAWTQTGTGSAPLHF. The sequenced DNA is TGTGCCTGGACCCAGACCGGGACAGGGAGTGCACCCCTCCACTTT.